These 29 T cell receptor beta chains originate from one sample sequenced in a study of technical replicates of blood from a handful of donors (dated by TCRdb to 2017 to 2019). Libraries were made using the immunoSEQ multiplex PCR assay. TCRdb retrieved this table from immuneACCESS and kept in-frame rearrangements only. Not all clones are present; in checked studies, unresolved V genes account for under half, and no reason is known for the remainder. Counted in this sample were roughly 80,000 clones; about 97% of them appeared once. Of the sample, about 0.2% falls within the top ten clones. Sequencing input: T cells isolated from PBMCs. Receptors were obtained from a human donor in good health.

The chain is built from TRBV5-4 and TRBJ2-3, with no clear D. CDR3 length equals 14 residues. The ends were cut back, 4 bases at V and 0 bases at J, with 9 bases in the middle. CDR1 SGHNT and CDR2 YYREEE come from the germline V gene (reference sequence). The DNA for the CDR3 is TGTGCCAGCAGCGTGGACCGGAGCACAGATACGCAGTATTTT. Its translation is CASSVDRSTDTQYF.

This rearrangement joins TRBV15 to TRBJ1-1, with D perhaps TRBD1 (6 bases). V shed 5 bases and J shed 0 bases, with 13 bases lying between them. The germline gives CDR1 LNHNV, CDR2 YYDKDF (reference sequence). This CDR3 spans 15 amino acids. The CDR3 protein is CATSGGGLLNTEAFF. CDR3 sequence (DNA): TGTGCCACCAGCGGGGGGGGGCTTCTGAACACTGAAGCTTTCTTT. The whole variable domain, remainder taken from reference TRBV15 and TRBJ1-1, is DAMVIQNPRYQVTQFGKPVTLSCSQTLNHNVMYWYQQKSSQAPKLLFHYYDKDFNNEADTPDNFQSRRPNTSFCFLDIRSPGLGDTAMYLCATSGGGLLNTEAFFGQGTRLTVV.

This rearrangement joins TRBV19 to TRBJ1-2; D remains ambiguous. Trimming removed 0 bases at V and 4 bases at J, with 9 bases between. Germline loops: CDR1 LNHDA, CDR2 SQIVND (reference sequence). The CDR3 consists of 14 residues. The CDR3 reads CASSIDGLFYGYTF. The CDR3 nucleotides read TGTGCCAGTAGTATAGATGGGCTCTTCTATGGCTACACCTTC.

This rearrangement joins TRBV18 to TRBJ1-2; 8 bases are a match to TRBD1. Germline V lookup: CDR1 KGHSH, CDR2 LQKENI. The CDR3 consists of 15 residues. V trimming: 2 bases; J trimming: 6 bases; junction bases outside the gene matches: 8. The CDR3 protein is CASSPSKLTGDGYTF. The CDR3 nucleotides are TGTGCCAGCTCACCATCTAAGTTGACAGGGGATGGCTACACCTTC.

CDR3 bases: TGTGCCTGGATTAGTAGGGGACAGCTGTACAATGAGCAGTTCTTC. Translation gives CAWISRGQLYNEQFF. The genes are TRBV30 and TRBJ2-1, with 7 bases aligning to TRBD1. The CDR3 loop spans 15 amino acids. From germline, CDR1 is GTSNPN and CDR2 SVGIG (reference sequence). Germline trimming cut 4 bases from V and 4 bases from J; bases unmatched to any gene: 10.

The chain uses TRBV7-8 and TRBJ2-1; 10 bases align to TRBD2. V lost 5 bases and J lost 3; bases outside the gene matches: 7. The germline CDR1 and CDR2 sequences are SGHVS and FQNEAQ. The CDR3 is made up of 16 amino acids. CDR3 protein: CASSPRAGGDYNEQFF. The CDR3 bases are TGTGCCAGCAGCCCGAGAGCGGGAGGGGACTACAATGAGCAGTTCTTC.

The V and J genes are TRBV10-3 and TRBJ2-7; D is ambiguous. V was shortened by 4 bases and J by 0 bases, with 13 bases between the two germline ends. Per germline, CDR1 ENHRY and CDR2 SYGVKD. The CDR3 spans 15 residues. The CDR3 loop is CAISVDFAVSYEQYF. CDR3 DNA sequence: TGTGCCATCAGTGTCGACTTTGCAGTCTCCTACGAGCAGTACTTC.

This sequence joins TRBV28 and TRBJ1-2; maybe TRBD1 (5 bases). The V gene's germline CDR1 is MDHEN and CDR2 SYDVKM. The CDR3 loop spans 16 amino acids. Trimming took 4 bases from V and 5 from J, leaving 20 bases between them. CDR3 bases: TGTGCCAGCAGTTCCAGGTCGCTCGGGGGGTGGTATGGCTACACCTTC. Translated, it gives CASSSRSLGGWYGYTF.

The chain has TRBV5-1 and TRBJ2-6; D is ambiguous. V was shortened by 5 bases and J by 2 bases, with 2 bases between the two germline ends. There are 12 residues in the CDR3. CDR1 and CDR2 (germline): SGHRS, YFSETQ. The CDR3 reads CASSTGANVLTF. The CDR3 DNA sequence: TGCGCCAGCAGTACTGGGGCCAACGTCCTGACTTTC.

The chain has TRBV6-5 and TRBJ2-7; 9 nucleotides line up with TRBD2. The CDR3 sequence is 14 residues long. Germline assignment: CDR1 MNHEY and CDR2 SVGAGI. The ends lost 6 bases at V and 4 bases at J; junction bases unmatched: 7. This CDR3 is CASSQGLAIYEQYF. The CDR3 DNA sequence: TGTGCCAGCAGCCAGGGACTAGCAATATACGAGCAGTACTTC.

The rearrangement uses TRBV4-1 and TRBJ1-2; 7 bases fit TRBD1. Looked up from germline, CDR1 is MGHRA and CDR2 is YSYEKL. The CDR3 contains 19 residues. The trim removed 0 bases at V and 3 bases at J, leaving 16 bases unmatched. In DNA, the CDR3 is TGCGCCAGCAGCCAAGATTTTCCCCGGACAGGTAGGTTGGACTATGGCTACACCTTC. This codes for CASSQDFPRTGRLDYGYTF.

The V gene is TRBV5-1, the J gene TRBJ2-4, with a tentative D call TRBD1 (6 bases). V lost 2 bases, J lost 8 bases, and 11 bases lay in between. The CDR3 contains 13 residues. Germline-derived CDR1 and CDR2 are SGHRS and YFSETQ. The CDR3 reads CASSLGRGDIQYF. The CDR3 bases are TGCGCCAGCAGCTTAGGCAGGGGTGACATTCAGTACTTC. Together with reference TRBV5-1 and TRBJ2-4, the CDR3 gives the full variable domain: KAGVTQTPRYLIKTRGQQVTLSCSPISGHRSVSWYQQTPGQGLQFLFEYFSETQRNKGNFPGRFSGRQFSNSRSEMNVSTLELGDSALYLCASSLGRGDIQYFGAGTRLSVL.

This chain links TRBV7-9 with TRBJ1-2; tentative D call: TRBD1 (5 bases). Trimming took off 5 bases at V and 3 bases at J, with 25 bases between the two ends. There are 18 residues in the CDR3. Germline assignment: CDR1 SEHNR and CDR2 FQNEAQ (reference sequence). The CDR3 DNA reads TGTGCCAGCAGCCCCCGTCCTGGGGGAGGACACCTCTACTATGGCTACACCTTC. It translates to CASSPRPGGGHLYYGYTF.

The chain recombines TRBV5-1 with TRBJ1-4; D ambiguous. This CDR3 is built from 14 residues. V lost 2 bases, J lost 3 bases, and 8 bases lay in between. Germline CDR1 is SGHRS and CDR2 is YFSETQ. CDR3 nucleotide sequence: TGCGCCAGCAGCTTTCCTGGCCCTAATGAAAAACTGTTTTTT. Its translation is CASSFPGPNEKLFF.

This clone was detected only once. V and J are TRBV30 and TRBJ2-1; 8 nucleotides line up with TRBD1. This CDR3 comprises 14 residues. V shed 6 bases, J shed 3 bases, and the junction held 7 bases outside the gene matches. Germline-derived CDR1 and CDR2 are GTSNPN and SVGIG (reference sequence). The CDR3 DNA sequence: TGTGCCTGCCGAGTTACAGGGGGCTACAATGAGCAGTTCTTC. It is translated as CACRVTGGYNEQFF.

The rearrangement joins TRBV5-6 to TRBJ1-2, with 10 bases lining up with TRBD1. Germline CDR1 reads SGHDT; CDR2 reads YYEEEE. The CDR3 spans 14 residues. The V segment lost 6 bases and the J segment 5 bases; nucleotides outside the gene matches: 7. For the CDR3, the DNA is TGTGCCAGCACCCGACAGGGGGCTAGGTATGGCTACACCTTC. Protein sequence: CASTRQGARYGYTF.

The gene calls are TRBV27 and TRBJ1-5; 7 nucleotides align to TRBD1. This CDR3 has 15 residues. The germline CDR1 and CDR2 sequences are MNHEY and SMNVEV (reference sequence). Germline trimming cut 0 bases from V and 6 bases from J; bases unmatched to any gene: 5. The CDR3 DNA reads TGTGCCAGCAGTTTATCGGCCAGGGGGAGTCAGCCCCAGCATTTT. It yields the protein CASSLSARGSQPQHF.

This sequence joins TRBV7-9 and TRBJ2-2; 8 bases agree with TRBD1. The V gene end was trimmed by 3 bases and the J gene end by 2 bases; junction bases not matched to a gene: 11. CDR1 and CDR2 (germline): SEHNR, FQNEAQ (reference sequence). This CDR3 is built from 18 residues. For the CDR3, the DNA is TGTGCCAGCAGCTTTACGCCAGGGGGCGCTTTAAACACCGGGGAGCTGTTTTTT. Encoded protein: CASSFTPGGALNTGELFF.

This clone was seen a handful of times. The rearrangement joins TRBV29-1 to TRBJ2-7; 9 bases match TRBD1. V lost 4 bases, J lost 5 bases, and 6 bases stayed unmatched. This CDR3 comprises 13 residues. Germline V gene data show CDR1 as SQVTM and CDR2 as ANQGSEA. The CDR3 DNA reads TGCAGCGTTGGGGGACAGGGTACGGACGAGCAGTACTTC. Encoded protein: CSVGGQGTDEQYF.

V gene TRBV30 combines with J gene TRBJ1-3; 7 bases match TRBD1. Per the germline V gene, CDR1 is GTSNPN and CDR2 is SVGIG (reference sequence). CDR3 length: 15 residues. V lost 3 bases and J lost 4; bases outside the gene matches: 9. Written as DNA, the CDR3 is TGTGCCTGGAGCGGGACAGCCAGGAACGGAAACACCATATATTTT. Encoded protein: CAWSGTARNGNTIYF.

This chain links TRBV28 with TRBJ2-7, with 8 bases aligning to TRBD2. This CDR3 has 18 amino acids. The germline gives CDR1 MDHEN, CDR2 SYDVKM. V was pared by 8 bases and J by 6 bases, with 24 bases of the junction left unmatched. The CDR3 DNA reads as TGTGCCAGCCTTCCCGTCCTAGCGGGCGGGTTTGGGATTCTCGAGCAGTACTTC. Translated, it gives CASLPVLAGGFGILEQYF.

The V and J genes are TRBV7-9 and TRBJ1-2; 8 bases line up with TRBD1. The V segment lost 4 bases and the J segment 4 bases; nucleotides outside the gene matches: 8. This CDR3 has 15 residues. Germline CDR1 is SEHNR and CDR2 is FQNEAQ (reference sequence). CDR3 region: CASSSPGQALYGYTF. The CDR3 nucleotides read TGTGCCAGCAGCTCTCCGGGACAGGCTCTCTATGGCTACACCTTC.

The V call is TRBV18, the J call TRBJ2-7, with D unresolved. The CDR3 loop spans 15 amino acids. Between the trimmed V and J ends, which lost 2 bases and 3 bases, there was a span of 14 bases. The germline CDR1 and CDR2 sequences are KGHSH and LQKENI. CDR3 residues: CASSPSTRSNYEQYF. In nucleotides, the CDR3 is TGTGCCAGCTCACCATCGACCAGGTCCAACTACGAGCAGTACTTC.

This clone was counted once. This chain connects TRBV2 to TRBJ2-7; 8 bases are a match to TRBD1. V was pared by 5 bases and J by 6 bases, with 12 bases of the junction left unmatched. The CDR3 runs 15 residues. Germline V gene lookup returns CDR1 SNHLY and CDR2 FYNNEI. CDR3 residues: CASSTRTGMDGEQYF. CDR3 sequence (DNA): TGTGCCAGCAGTACCCGGACAGGGATGGATGGCGAGCAGTACTTC. Using reference TRBV2 and TRBJ2-7 for the parts outside the CDR3, the full variable domain is EPEVTQTPSHQVTQMGQEVILRCVPISNHLYFYWYRQILGQKVEFLVSFYNNEISEKSEIFDDQFSVERPDGSNFTLKIRSTKLEDSAMYFCASSTRTGMDGEQYFGPGTRLTVT.

The rearrangement joins TRBV4-2 to TRBJ2-1; 7 bases fit TRBD1. CDR1 and CDR2 from the germline V gene are LGHNA and YNFKEQ. This CDR3 has 18 amino acids. After removal of 4 bases from V and 0 bases from J, the junction contained 12 bases not matched to a gene. CDR3 sequence reads: CASSPRKGGHSSYNEQFF. In DNA, the CDR3 is TGTGCCAGCAGCCCGAGGAAAGGGGGCCATAGCTCCTACAATGAGCAGTTCTTC.

This rearrangement joins TRBV2 to TRBJ2-7; possibly TRBD1 for D (8 bases). Germline CDR1 reads SNHLY; CDR2 reads FYNNEI. V dropped 4 bases and J dropped 1 base, with 23 bases sitting between them. The CDR3 totals 18 residues. CDR3 bases: TGTGCCAGCAGTGTCTGGAAGGGAACACAGGGGGGGTCCTACGAGCAGTACTTC. It specifies CASSVWKGTQGGSYEQYF.

The chain couples TRBV18 to TRBJ1-2, with D tentatively TRBD1 (5 bases). This CDR3 is built from 14 residues. V lost 2 bases and J 3 bases, leaving 10 bases between the germline ends. CDR1 and CDR2 from the germline V gene are KGHSH and LQKENI. CDR3 sequence: CASSPWGLDYGYTF. CDR3 in DNA: TGTGCCAGCTCACCATGGGGCCTCGACTATGGCTACACCTTC.

This clone was detected only once. V is TRBV7-8 and J is TRBJ1-1; D possibly corresponds to TRBD1 (5 bases). The CDR3 extends over 12 amino acids. V lost 5 bases to trimming and J lost 8 bases, with 12 bases between them. Germline lookup yields CDR1 SGHVS and CDR2 FQNEAQ. In nucleotides, the CDR3 is TGTGCCAGCAGCACCCTTAACAGGGAAGCTTTCTTT. Translated: CASSTLNREAFF. The variable domain in full, with the rest retrieved from reference TRBV7-8 and TRBJ1-1, is GAGVSQSPRYKVAKRGQDVALRCDPISGHVSLFWYQQALGQGPEFLTYFQNEAQLDKSGLPSDRFFAERPEGSVSTLKIQRTQQEDSAVYLCASSTLNREAFFGQGTRLTVV.

The chain recombines TRBV4-1 with TRBJ1-4; maybe TRBD1 (5 bases). The CDR3 contains 16 residues. Deletions cut 1 base from V and 0 bases from J, with 9 bases between. Germline V gene sequence: CDR1 MGHRA, CDR2 YSYEKL. The CDR3 sequence is CASSQAKTATNEKLFF. The CDR3 nucleotides are TGCGCCAGCAGCCAAGCCAAGACAGCAACTAATGAAAAACTGTTTTTT.